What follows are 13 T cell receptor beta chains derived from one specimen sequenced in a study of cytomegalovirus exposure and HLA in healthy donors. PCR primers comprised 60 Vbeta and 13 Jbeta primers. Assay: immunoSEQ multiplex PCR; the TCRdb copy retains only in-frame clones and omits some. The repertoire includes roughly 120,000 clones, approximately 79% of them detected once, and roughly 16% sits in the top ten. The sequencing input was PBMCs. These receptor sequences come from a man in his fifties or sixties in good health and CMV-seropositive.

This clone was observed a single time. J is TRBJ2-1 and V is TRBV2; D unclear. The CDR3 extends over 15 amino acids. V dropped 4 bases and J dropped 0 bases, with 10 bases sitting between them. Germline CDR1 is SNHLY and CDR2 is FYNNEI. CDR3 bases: TGTGCCAGCAGTGGTGCGGTTGACTCCTACAATGAGCAGTTCTTC. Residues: CASSGAVDSYNEQFF.

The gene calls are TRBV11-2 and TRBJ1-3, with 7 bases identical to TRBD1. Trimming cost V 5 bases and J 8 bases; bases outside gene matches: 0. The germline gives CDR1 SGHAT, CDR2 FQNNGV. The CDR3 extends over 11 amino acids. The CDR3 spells CASSTGDTIYF. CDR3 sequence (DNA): TGTGCCAGCAGCACAGGGGACACCATATATTTT. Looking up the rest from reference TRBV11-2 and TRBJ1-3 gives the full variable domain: EAGVAQSPRYKIIEKRQSVAFWCNPISGHATLYWYQQILGQGPKLLIQFQNNGVVDDSQLPKDRFSAERLKGVDSTLKIQPAKLEDSAVYLCASSTGDTIYFGEGSWLTVV.

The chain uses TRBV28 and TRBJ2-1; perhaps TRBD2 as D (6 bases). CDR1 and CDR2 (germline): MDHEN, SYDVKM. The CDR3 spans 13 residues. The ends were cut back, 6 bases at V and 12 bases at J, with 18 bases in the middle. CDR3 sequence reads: CASSSPGGAGQFF. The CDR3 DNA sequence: TGTGCCAGCAGCAGCCCCGGAGGGGCAGGGCAGTTCTTC. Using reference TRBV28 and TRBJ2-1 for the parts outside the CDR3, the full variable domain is DVKVTQSSRYLVKRTGEKVFLECVQDMDHENMFWYRQDPGLGLRLIYFSYDVKMKEKGDIPEGYSVSREKKERFSLILESASTNQTSMYLCASSSPGGAGQFFGPGTRLTVL.

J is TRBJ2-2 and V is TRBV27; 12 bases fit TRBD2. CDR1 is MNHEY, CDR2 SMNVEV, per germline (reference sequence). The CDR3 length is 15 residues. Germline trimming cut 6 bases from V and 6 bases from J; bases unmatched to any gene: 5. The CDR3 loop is CASRRPSGGAGELFF. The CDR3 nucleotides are TGTGCCAGCAGGAGACCTAGCGGGGGGGCCGGGGAGCTGTTTTTT.

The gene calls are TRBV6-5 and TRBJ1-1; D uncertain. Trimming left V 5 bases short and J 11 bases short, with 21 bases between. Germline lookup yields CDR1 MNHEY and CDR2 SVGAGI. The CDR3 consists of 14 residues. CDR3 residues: CASSPAGSPGEAFF. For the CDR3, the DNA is TGTGCCAGCAGTCCGGCGGGCTCCCCCGGCGAGGCTTTCTTT.

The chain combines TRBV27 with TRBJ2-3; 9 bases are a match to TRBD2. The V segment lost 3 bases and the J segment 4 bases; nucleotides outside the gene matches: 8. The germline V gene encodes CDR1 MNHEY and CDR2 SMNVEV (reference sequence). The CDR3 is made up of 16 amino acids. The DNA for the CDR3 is TGTGCCAGCAGTTTCGGGGCGGGGGGGCCTCCAGATACGCAGTATTTT. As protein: CASSFGAGGPPDTQYF.

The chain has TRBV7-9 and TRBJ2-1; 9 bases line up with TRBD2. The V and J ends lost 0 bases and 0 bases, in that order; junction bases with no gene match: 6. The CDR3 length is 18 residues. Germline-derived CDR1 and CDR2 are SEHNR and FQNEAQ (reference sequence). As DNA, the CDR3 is TGTGCCAGCAGCTTAGCCCAGACTAGCGGAAGCTCCTACAATGAGCAGTTCTTC. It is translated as CASSLAQTSGSSYNEQFF.

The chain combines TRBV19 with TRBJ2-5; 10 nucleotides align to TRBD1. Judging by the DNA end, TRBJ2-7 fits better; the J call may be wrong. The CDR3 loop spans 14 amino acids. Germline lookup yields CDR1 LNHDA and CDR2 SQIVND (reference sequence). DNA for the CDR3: TGTGCCAGTAGTATTAGACAGGGGGCTTACGAGCAGTACTTC. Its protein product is CASSIRQGAYEQYF.

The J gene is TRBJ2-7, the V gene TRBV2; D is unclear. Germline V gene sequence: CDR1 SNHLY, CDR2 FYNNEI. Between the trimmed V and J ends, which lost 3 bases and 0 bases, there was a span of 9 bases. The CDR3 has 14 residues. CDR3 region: CASSEGRRSYEQYF. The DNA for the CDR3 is TGTGCCAGCAGTGAGGGCAGGCGCTCCTACGAGCAGTACTTC.

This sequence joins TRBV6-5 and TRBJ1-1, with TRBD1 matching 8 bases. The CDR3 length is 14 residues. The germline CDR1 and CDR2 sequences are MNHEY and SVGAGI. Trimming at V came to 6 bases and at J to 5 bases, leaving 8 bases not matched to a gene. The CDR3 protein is CASRQRTGRTEAFF. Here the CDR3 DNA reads TGTGCCAGCAGGCAGAGGACAGGGCGGACTGAAGCTTTCTTT.

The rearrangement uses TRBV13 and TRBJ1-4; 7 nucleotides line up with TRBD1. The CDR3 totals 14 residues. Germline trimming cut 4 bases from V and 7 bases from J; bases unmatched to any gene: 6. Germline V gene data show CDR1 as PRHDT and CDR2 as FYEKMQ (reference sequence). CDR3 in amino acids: CASSSRGQGEKLFF. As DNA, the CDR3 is TGTGCCAGCAGCTCAAGGGGGCAGGGTGAAAAACTGTTTTTT. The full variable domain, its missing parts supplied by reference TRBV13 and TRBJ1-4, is AAGVIQSPRHLIKEKRETATLKCYPIPRHDTVYWYQQGPGQDPQFLISFYEKMQSDKGSIPDRFSAQQFSDYHSELNMSSLELGDSALYFCASSSRGQGEKLFFGSGTQLSVL.

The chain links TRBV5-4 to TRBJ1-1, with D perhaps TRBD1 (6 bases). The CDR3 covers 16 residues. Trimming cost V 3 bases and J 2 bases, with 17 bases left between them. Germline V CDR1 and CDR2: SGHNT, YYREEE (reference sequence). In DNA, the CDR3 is TGTGCCAGCAGCTCAGGGGTGCCGGGGCTAAACACTGAAGCTTTCTTT. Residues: CASSSGVPGLNTEAFF.

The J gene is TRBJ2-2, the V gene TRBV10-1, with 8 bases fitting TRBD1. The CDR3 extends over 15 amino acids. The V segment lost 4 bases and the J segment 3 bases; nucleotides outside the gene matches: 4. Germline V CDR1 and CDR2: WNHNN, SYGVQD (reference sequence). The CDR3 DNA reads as TGCGCCAGCAGTGGGACAGGGACCGACACCGGGGAGCTGTTTTTT. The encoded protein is CASSGTGTDTGELFF.